These T cell receptor beta chains were read from a single sample in a study of blood T cell repertoires in COVID-19. TCRdb's copy holds only in-frame clones and misses some; the assay was immunoSEQ multiplex PCR. The sample lists approximately 120,000 clones; roughly 80% were seen once. The sample was peripheral blood. The receptors originated from a man aged 55-75 years with acute or convalescent COVID-19. CDR3s include the opening cysteine and the closing phenylalanine or tryptophan. The order of the fields is J gene, D gene, V gene, CDR3 length, clone size, CDR3 DNA, CDR3 protein. D genes are given only for firm matches. A clone size is listed for some rows: how often the clone was seen (once, few, many), or a class if it is expanded.

>TRBJ1-1|.|TRBV14|14|few
TGTGCCAGCACCGGGTCCCTGAGCAACACTGAAGCTTTCTTT
CASTGSLSNTEAFF
>TRBJ1-2|.|TRBV19|13|.
TGTGCCAGTACCAACTCTGAGGTATATGGCTACACCTTC
CASTNSEVYGYTF
>TRBJ2-3|TRBD2|TRBV3-1/TRBV3-2|15|few
TGTGCCAGCAGCCAAGGTCGGGGGGGGACGAATACGCAGTATTTT
CASSQGRGGTNTQYF
>TRBJ2-7|.|TRBV2|15|.
TGTGCCAGCAGTGAAGATCGGGCGGGCCCCTACGAGCAGTACTTC
CASSEDRAGPYEQYF
>TRBJ1-2|TRBD1|TRBV14|15|.
TGTGCCAGCAGCCAAGTAGGGACAGGGATCTATGGCTACACCTTC
CASSQVGTGIYGYTF
>TRBJ1-1|TRBD1|TRBV7-9|16|.
TGTGCCAGCAATCGTTTCCGACAGGGGAGGAACACTGAAGCTTTCTTT
CASNRFRQGRNTEAFF
>TRBJ1-2|TRBD1|TRBV18|15|few
TGTGCCAGCTCACCCCCAGGACAGGGCACGGGAGGCTACACCTTC
CASSPPGQGTGGYTF
>TRBJ1-6|.|TRBV18|14|.
TGTGCCAGCTCATCTGACAGAAAAAATTCACCCCTCCACTTT
CASSSDRKNSPLHF
>TRBJ2-7|.|TRBV7-9|15|.
TGTGCCAGCAGCCCACCAGGGACATATACCTACGAGCAGTACTTC
CASSPPGTYTYEQYF
>TRBJ2-7|TRBD2|TRBV5-1|18|.
TGCGCCAGCAGCTTGGCCGGACTAGCGGGGGATTTGTCCTACGAGCAGTACTTC
CASSLAGLAGDLSYEQYF
>TRBJ2-6|.|TRBV14|13|few
TGTGCCAGCAGCCGACACGAGGCCAACGTCCTGACTTTC
CASSRHEANVLTF
>TRBJ1-2|TRBD1|TRBV6-1|16|.
TGTGCCAGCAGTGCCCCGTCGACAGGGCGGGTCTATGGCTACACCTTC
CASSAPSTGRVYGYTF
>TRBJ2-1|TRBD2|TRBV11-2|15|.
TGTGCCAGCAGCTGGGACTACTCCAAATACAATGAGCAGTTCTTC
CASSWDYSKYNEQFF
>TRBJ1-2|.|TRBV29-1|11|.
TGCAGCGTTGACCAGGGAAATGGCTACACCTTC
CSVDQGNGYTF
>TRBJ1-1|.|TRBV7-2|11|.
TGTGCCAGCAGCTTCTTACAGGGAGCTTTCTTT
CASSFLQGAFF
>TRBJ2-3|TRBD2|TRBV30|17|.
TGTGCCTGGAGGGTTACACCGCGGGGGGGCGGCACAGATACGCAGTATTTT
CAWRVTPRGGGTDTQYF
>TRBJ1-6|TRBD1|TRBV20-1|14|.
TGCAGTGCTAGTAGTGGGACAGGGAATTCACCCCTCCACTTT
CSASSGTGNSPLHF
>TRBJ2-2|TRBD2|TRBV7-8|17|.
TGTGCCAGCAGCTTAGGGACTAGCGGGGCGAACACCGGGGAGCTGTTTTTT
CASSLGTSGANTGELFF
>TRBJ1-2|.|TRBV10-3|12|.
TGTGCCTGCGGGGCGCTAGGGTATGGCTACACCTTC
CACGALGYGYTF
>TRBJ2-7|TRBD2|TRBV3-1/TRBV3-2|15|.
TGTGCCAGCAGCCAAGTTGGGGGGGGATTACGTGAGCAGTACTTC
CASSQVGGGLREQYF
>TRBJ2-2|.|TRBV2|15|few
TGTGCCAGCAGTGCCAAGGGGCTGACCACCGGGGAGCTGTTTTTT
CASSAKGLTTGELFF
>TRBJ1-4|.|TRBV20-1|11|.
TGCAGTGCTAGAGCAGGTGAAAAACTGTTTTTT
CSARAGEKLFF
>TRBJ2-7|TRBD1|TRBV29-1|13|.
TGCAGCGTTGAGCGGGACAGGGGCTACGAGCAGTACTTC
CSVERDRGYEQYF
>TRBJ1-4|.|TRBV5-8|13|.
TGTGCCAGCAGCAGGACTAGGGGAGAAAAACTGTTTTTT
CASSRTRGEKLFF
>TRBJ2-7|TRBD2|TRBV29-1|14|.
TGCAGCGTGGAAACCGGGACTAGCGGGAGAGTTCAGTACTTC
CSVETGTSGRVQYF
>TRBJ1-6|TRBD1|TRBV6-6|15|.
TGTGCCAGCAGTTACACACAGGGGGCCCATTCACCCCTCCACTTT
CASSYTQGAHSPLHF
>TRBJ1-1|.|TRBV11-3|13|once
TGTGCCAGCAGCGACCGACAGAACACTGAAGCTTTCTTT
CASSDRQNTEAFF
>TRBJ2-3|TRBD2|TRBV6-1|17|.
TGTGCCAGCAGTGAAGGGAGCGGGGGTTGGACCACAGATACGCAGTATTTT
CASSEGSGGWTTDTQYF
>TRBJ2-2|.|TRBV19|15|.
TGTGCCAGTACCCCGACAGGATTGAACACCGGGGAGCTGTTTTTT
CASTPTGLNTGELFF
>TRBJ1-1|.|TRBV3-1/TRBV3-2|16|.
TGTGCCAGCAGCCTCAAGGGGATGGGTGGCTACACTGAAGCTTTCTTT
CASSLKGMGGYTEAFF
>TRBJ1-5|TRBD1|TRBV4-1|15|once
TGCGCCAGCAGCCAAGATGGACAGGGAGGTCAGCCCCAGCATTTT
CASSQDGQGGQPQHF
>TRBJ2-7|.|TRBV5-1|13|.
TGCGCCAGCAGCTCGGACACTCAGGGTGTTTTGGACTTC
CASSSDTQGVLDF
>TRBJ2-2|.|TRBV9|17|.
TGTGCCAGCAGCGCCCCAGACAGGCCGGTACCCACCGGGGAGCTGTTTTTT
CASSAPDRPVPTGELFF
>TRBJ2-5|TRBD1|TRBV19|15|.
TGTGCCAGTAGTCCCGGACAGGGGGCATCAGAGACCCAGTACTTC
CASSPGQGASETQYF
>TRBJ2-7|.|TRBV9|14|.
TGTGCCAGCAGCAGGGAAGGGAGCTCCTACGAGCAGTACTTC
CASSREGSSYEQYF
>TRBJ2-2|TRBD2|TRBV7-9|15|.
TGTGCCAGCAGCTTAGCTAGCGGGGACGCCGGGGAGCTGTTTTTT
CASSLASGDAGELFF
>TRBJ2-5|TRBD1|TRBV5-5|16|.
TGTGCCAGCAGCAGGCAAGCCGGGACAGGGGAAGAGACCCAGTACTTC
CASSRQAGTGEETQYF